These T cell receptor beta chains were read from a single sample in a study of blood T cell repertoires in COVID-19. The data were produced by immunoSEQ multiplex PCR, yet TCRdb's version contains in-frame clones alone and is incomplete. The repertoire holds 150,000 to 200,000 clones, with approximately 88% as singletons. Sequenced: peripheral blood. Receptors originate from a woman aged 25-40 years with acute or convalescent COVID-19. CDR3s include the opening cysteine and the closing phenylalanine or tryptophan. A D gene is named only where the DNA matches it firmly. Rows may omit the clone size; those that give it use once, few, many or a size class.

D	V	size	length	J	DNA	CDR3
TRBD2	TRBV6-1	-	16	TRBJ2-3	TGTGCCAGCAGTGAACGGCTAGCGGGAGTGGGAGATACGCAGTATTTT	CASSERLAGVGDTQYF
TRBD1	TRBV6-6	-	15	TRBJ1-5	TGTGCCAGCAGGGGCCGGGACAGGGACAATCAGCCCCAGCATTTT	CASRGRDRDNQPQHF
-	TRBV18	-	15	TRBJ2-2	TGTGCCAGCTCTAACAGGAACCAGAAACGCGGGGAGCTGTTTTTT	CASSNRNQKRGELFF
TRBD1	TRBV28	-	15	TRBJ2-7	TGTGCCAGCACCTCACATACAGGGGGCCCCTACGAGCAGTACTTC	CASTSHTGGPYEQYF
TRBD1	TRBV9	-	14	TRBJ1-1	TGTGCCAGCAGCGTTGGACAGGGGAACACTGAAGCTTTCTTT	CASSVGQGNTEAFF
TRBD2	TRBV3-1/TRBV3-2	-	14	TRBJ2-5	TGTGCCAGCAGCCCGGGCGGGAGAAGTGAGACCCAGTACTTC	CASSPGGRSETQYF
-	TRBV28	-	12	TRBJ2-5	TGTGCCAGCAGGTTATCCAGTGAGACCCAGTACTTC	CASRLSSETQYF
TRBD2	TRBV2	-	14	TRBJ2-1	TGTGCCAGCAGTGATATTGTGGGAGGGGATGAGCAGTTCTTC	CASSDIVGGDEQFF
TRBD2	TRBV30	-	14	TRBJ2-3	TGTGCCTGCGCCCGGGGGGGAGATCGGGATACGCAGTATTTT	CACARGGDRDTQYF
-	TRBV11-2	few	15	TRBJ2-1	TGTGCCAGCAGCACCTCGGGGAGCTCCTACAATGAGCAGTTCTTC	CASSTSGSSYNEQFF
TRBD2	TRBV10-3	-	17	TRBJ2-2	TGTGCCATCACCGGGACTAGCGGGGCTCATGCCACCGGGGAGCTGTTTTTT	CAITGTSGAHATGELFF
TRBD2	TRBV20-1	-	18	TRBJ2-1	TGCAGTGCTAGTCCACTAGCGGGAGATCATCTATTCTACAATGAGCAGTTCTTC	CSASPLAGDHLFYNEQFF
-	TRBV27	-	13	TRBJ2-1	TGTGCCAGCAGACCTATATCACTCAATGAGCAGTTCTTC	CASRPISLNEQFF
TRBD2	TRBV24-1	-	17	TRBJ2-5	TGTGCCACCAGTGATCCCGTGGGGGGGTTCTCGCAAGAGACCCAGTACTTC	CATSDPVGGFSQETQYF
TRBD2	TRBV27	once	13	TRBJ2-5	TGTGCCAGCACGGCGGGAGCGGAGGAGACCCAGTACTTC	CASTAGAEETQYF
-	TRBV19	-	14	TRBJ1-1	TGTGCCAGTAGTTTGGGACTCATGAACACTGAAGCTTTCTTT	CASSLGLMNTEAFF
-	TRBV7-2	-	14	TRBJ2-7	TGTGCCAGCAGCCCTCGGGGTGGATCCTACGAGCAGTACTTC	CASSPRGGSYEQYF
-	TRBV12-5	-	13	TRBJ2-6	TGTGCTAGTGGCCTCTCTGGGGCCAACGTCCTGACTTTC	CASGLSGANVLTF
-	TRBV30	-	14	TRBJ2-7	TGTGCCTGGAGTTTGGACTTCTCCTCCAACGAGCAGTACTTC	CAWSLDFSSNEQYF
-	TRBV4-1	-	12	TRBJ2-1	TGCGCCAGCAGCCAATTATCTAATGAGCAGTTCTTC	CASSQLSNEQFF
TRBD2	TRBV7-8	-	15	TRBJ2-1	TGTGCCAGCAGCTTACCGACTAGCGGGAGGTCCCCCCAGTTCTTC	CASSLPTSGRSPQFF
-	TRBV6-5	-	16	TRBJ2-1	TGTGCCAGCAGTTACTCGCCCCTAAGCTCCTACAATGAGCAGTTCTTC	CASSYSPLSSYNEQFF
TRBD2	TRBV4-2	-	16	TRBJ2-7	TGTGCCAGCAGCCAGGATAGCGGGAGGGAGTACTACGAGCAGTACTTC	CASSQDSGREYYEQYF
-	TRBV13	few	15	TRBJ1-3	TGTGCCAGCAGCTGGGTGGCCAGGGCTGGAAACACCATATATTTT	CASSWVARAGNTIYF
-	TRBV3-1/TRBV3-2	-	15	TRBJ2-5	TGTGCCAGCAGCCAAGATCTTCGAGGGAGTGGGACCCAGTACTTC	CASSQDLRGSGTQYF
-	TRBV19	-	12	TRBJ2-5	TGTGCCAGTAGTATAGGAGGAGAGACCCAGTACTTC	CASSIGGETQYF
-	TRBV27	-	15	TRBJ1-1	TGTGCCAGCAGCCCTCATAGGGGCGAATACACTGAAGCTTTCTTT	CASSPHRGEYTEAFF
-	TRBV29-1	-	12	TRBJ2-3	TGCAGCGTCGATAGCGGTAGAGATACGCAGTATTTT	CSVDSGRDTQYF
-	TRBV7-9	-	16	TRBJ2-1	TGTGCCAGCAGCCTGGACAACCACCTCTCAACATGGGAGCAGTTCTTC	CASSLDNHLSTWEQFF
-	TRBV9	-	14	TRBJ2-2	TGTGCCAGCAGCGTAGGACTAGACCCCGGGGAGCTGTTTTTT	CASSVGLDPGELFF